This T cell receptor (beta chain) was found in a study of regulatory T cells in long-lasting Graves disease. For the study at large: Newly diagnosed Graves' patients took antithyroid drugs under 3 months.

Assembly of TCR beta libraries relied on iRepertoire HTBI primers together with Arm-PCR of CDR3 regions. TCRdb processed the multiplex PCR reads anew with MiXCR; each CDR3 protein has one entry. Among some 230,000 distinct CDR3 sequences listed, around 17% were seen once. General study results and limits: A greater number of public clonotypes (about 3,000) was shared by persistent patients than by new patients (around 970). Persistent Graves' cases showed lower TCR diversity than newly diagnosed cases.

With 7 bases clipped from V and 1 base from J, the junction kept 12 bases outside the gene matches. The CDR3 sequence is 17 residues long. Germline V gene lookup returns CDR1 LNHDA and CDR2 SQIVND (reference sequence). The sample's time point: newly diagnosed GD, antithyroid drugs for less than 3 months. PBMC-derived RNA was used for the TCR library. About 10 milliliters of peripheral blood were taken and placed in EDTA tubes. This clonotype came up many times. Its antigen remains unidentified. The genes are TRBV19 and TRBJ2-1; 8 nucleotides match TRBD1. The clonotype was recovered from a female donor with Graves disease. This specimen was peripheral blood mononuclear cells (PBMCs), taken at new diagnosis, from a patient treated with antithyroid drugs. This CDR3 is CASNERTGSKSYNEQFF. Here the CDR3 DNA reads TGTGCCAGTAATGAGAGGACAGGGAGTAAGTCCTACAATGAGCAGTTCTTC.